These 8 T cell receptor beta chains share one sample of origin, sequenced in a study of OX40 agonist ivuxolimab in advanced cancers. This table comes from immunoSEQ multiplex PCR, and its TCRdb copy is limited to in-frame clones, with some not included. The data show about 54,000 clones, around 93% seen once. The starting material was CD4+ or CD8+ T cells sorted from blood, obtained in a trial of the OX40 agonist ivuxolimab. These receptors originate from an adult with an advanced solid tumor such as melanoma, head and neck, liver or kidney cancer.

In this sample, this clone turned up once. V gene TRBV7-9 combines with J gene TRBJ2-2; possible D gene TRBD1, 5 bases. V gave up 5 bases and J gave up 6 bases, with 25 bases separating them. Looked up from germline, CDR1 is SEHNR and CDR2 is FQNEAQ (reference sequence). The CDR3 length is 18 residues. CDR3: CASSPSKGRGRIPGELFF. Here the CDR3 DNA reads TGTGCCAGCAGCCCCTCTAAGGGGCGCGGACGGATTCCCGGGGAGCTGTTTTTT.

The chain recombines TRBV28 with TRBJ1-6; D is ambiguous. V lost 5 bases and J lost 8, with 13 bases in between. Germline CDR1 MDHEN, CDR2 SYDVKM. CDR3 length: 14 residues. CDR3 loop: CASSPYAVDSPLHF. The CDR3 DNA reads TGTGCCAGCAGTCCGTATGCTGTGGATTCACCCCTCCACTTT.

The chain joins TRBV7-9 to TRBJ2-7; 10 bases line up with TRBD1. Germline CDR1 is SEHNR and CDR2 is FQNEAQ (reference sequence). V lost 5 bases, J lost 3 bases, and 4 bases stayed unmatched. This CDR3 comprises 14 residues. DNA for the CDR3: TGTGCCAGCAGCGTCCGGGACAGGGGCTACGAGCAGTACTTC. Its translation: CASSVRDRGYEQYF.

Notes on this clone: Other DNA sequences in the sample encode the same CDR3. The chain carries TRBV4-1 and TRBJ1-1; D gene ambiguous. The CDR3 length is 13 residues. Germline V gene data show CDR1 as MGHRA and CDR2 as YSYEKL. Trimming cost V 0 bases and J 5 bases, with 7 bases left between them. The CDR3 DNA reads as TGCGCCAGCAGCCAAGATCAAGGGACTGAAGCTTTCTTT. It is translated as CASSQDQGTEAFF.

This clone was seen a handful of times. The chain couples TRBV6-1 to TRBJ1-5; D unresolved. The CDR3 totals 13 residues. The V end lost 3 bases, the J end lost 4 bases, and 7 bases lay between the germline ends. Germline loops: CDR1 MNHNS, CDR2 SASEGT. As DNA, the CDR3 is TGTGCCAGCAGTGATTCGGAAAATCAGCCCCAGCATTTT. Translated: CASSDSENQPQHF.

The V and J genes are TRBV9 and TRBJ1-1; maybe TRBD1 (5 bases). This CDR3 contains 15 residues. The germline CDR1 and CDR2 sequences are SGDLS and YYNGEE. V was pared by 2 bases and J by 4 bases, with 15 bases between. CDR3 coding DNA: TGTGCCAGCAGCGTGACAGCAAGCCAGGCCACTGAAGCTTTCTTT. It translates to CASSVTASQATEAFF.

The chain links TRBV13 to TRBJ1-1; maybe TRBD1 (6 bases). V lost 5 bases to trimming and J lost 7 bases, with 23 bases between them. The germline gives CDR1 PRHDT, CDR2 FYEKMQ (reference sequence). There are 16 residues in the CDR3. CDR3 nucleotide sequence: TGTGCCAGCAGCCACACCGGACAGCCACCTCCACTTGAAGCTTTCTTT. Its translation: CASSHTGQPPPLEAFF.

The chain couples TRBV6-1 to TRBJ1-6; D not certain. Germline V gene data show CDR1 as MNHNS and CDR2 as SASEGT. Trimming cost V 2 bases and J 0 bases, with 11 bases left between them. The CDR3 has 17 amino acids. CDR3 bases: TGTGCCAGCAGTGAACAGGACTCTCGCTCCTATAATTCACCCCTCCACTTT. It codes for CASSEQDSRSYNSPLHF.